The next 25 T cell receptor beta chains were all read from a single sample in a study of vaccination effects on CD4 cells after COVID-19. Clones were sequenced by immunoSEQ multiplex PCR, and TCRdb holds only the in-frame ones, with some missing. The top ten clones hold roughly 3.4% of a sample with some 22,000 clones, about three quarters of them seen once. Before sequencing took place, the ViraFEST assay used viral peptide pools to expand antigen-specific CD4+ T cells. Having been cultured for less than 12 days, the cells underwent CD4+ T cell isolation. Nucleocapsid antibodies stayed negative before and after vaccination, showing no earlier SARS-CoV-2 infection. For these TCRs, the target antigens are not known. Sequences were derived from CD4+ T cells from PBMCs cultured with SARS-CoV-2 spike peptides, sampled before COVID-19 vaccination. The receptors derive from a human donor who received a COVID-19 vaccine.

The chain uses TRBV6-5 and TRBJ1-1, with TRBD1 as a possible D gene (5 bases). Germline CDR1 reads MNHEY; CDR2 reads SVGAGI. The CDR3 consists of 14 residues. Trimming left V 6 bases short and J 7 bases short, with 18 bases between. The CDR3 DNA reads TGTGCCAGCAGAGTTTCGGGGACCCGCCTTGAAGCTTTCTTT. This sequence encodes CASRVSGTRLEAFF.

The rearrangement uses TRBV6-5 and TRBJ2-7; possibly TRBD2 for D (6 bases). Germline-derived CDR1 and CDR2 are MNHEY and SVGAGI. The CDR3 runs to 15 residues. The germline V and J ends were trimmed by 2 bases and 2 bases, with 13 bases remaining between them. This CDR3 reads CASSYGSGDAYEQYF. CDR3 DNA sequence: TGTGCCAGCAGTTACGGGTCGGGGGACGCCTACGAGCAGTACTTC.

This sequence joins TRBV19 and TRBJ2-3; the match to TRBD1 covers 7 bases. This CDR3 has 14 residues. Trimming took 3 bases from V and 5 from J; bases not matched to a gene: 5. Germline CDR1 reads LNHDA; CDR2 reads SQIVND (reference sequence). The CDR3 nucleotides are TGTGCCAGTAGTATGACAGGGTATCAAGATACGCAGTATTTT. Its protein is CASSMTGYQDTQYF.

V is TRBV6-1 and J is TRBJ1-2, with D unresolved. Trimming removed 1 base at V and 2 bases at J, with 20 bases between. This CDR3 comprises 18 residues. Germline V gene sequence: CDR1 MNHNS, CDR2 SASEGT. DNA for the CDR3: TGTGCCAGCAGTGAAGTAAGAGACGGTCAGGCGACAAACTATGGCTACACCTTC. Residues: CASSEVRDGQATNYGYTF.

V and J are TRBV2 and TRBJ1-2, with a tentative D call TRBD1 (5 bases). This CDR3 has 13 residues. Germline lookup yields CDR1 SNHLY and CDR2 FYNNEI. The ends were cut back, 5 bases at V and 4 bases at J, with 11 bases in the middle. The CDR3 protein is CASSTTEIYGYTF. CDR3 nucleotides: TGTGCCAGCAGTACGACAGAGATCTATGGCTACACCTTC.

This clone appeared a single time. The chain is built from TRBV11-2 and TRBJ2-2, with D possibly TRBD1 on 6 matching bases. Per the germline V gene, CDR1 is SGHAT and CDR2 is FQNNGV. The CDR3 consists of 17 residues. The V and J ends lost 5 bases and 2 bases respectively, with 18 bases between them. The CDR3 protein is CASSLRSTGHNTGELFF. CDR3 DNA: TGTGCCAGCAGCCTTAGGAGCACAGGGCATAACACCGGGGAGCTGTTTTTT.

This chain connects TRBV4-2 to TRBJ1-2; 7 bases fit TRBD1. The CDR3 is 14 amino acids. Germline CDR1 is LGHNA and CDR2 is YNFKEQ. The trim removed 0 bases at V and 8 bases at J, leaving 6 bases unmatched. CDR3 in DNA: TGTGCCAGCAGCCAAGATGAGACAGGGCAAGGCTACACCTTC. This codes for CASSQDETGQGYTF.

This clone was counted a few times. CDR3 coding DNA: TGTGCCAGCAGTGAGGACAGGGCTTCACCCCTCCACTTT. It encodes CASSEDRASPLHF. The rearrangement uses TRBV6-4 and TRBJ1-6; the match to TRBD1 covers 8 bases. From germline, CDR1 is MRHNA and CDR2 SNTAGT. With 3 bases clipped from V and 9 bases from J, the junction kept 1 base outside the gene matches. The CDR3 has 13 residues.

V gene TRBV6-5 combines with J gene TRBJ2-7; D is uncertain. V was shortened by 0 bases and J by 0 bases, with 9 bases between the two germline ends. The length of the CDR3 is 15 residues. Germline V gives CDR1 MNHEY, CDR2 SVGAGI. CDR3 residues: CASSYSAKSSYEQYF. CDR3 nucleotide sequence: TGTGCCAGCAGTTACTCGGCGAAGAGCTCCTACGAGCAGTACTTC.

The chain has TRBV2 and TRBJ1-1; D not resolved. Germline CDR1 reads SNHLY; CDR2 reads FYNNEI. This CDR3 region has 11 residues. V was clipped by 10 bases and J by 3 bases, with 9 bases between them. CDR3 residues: CANGLDTEAFF. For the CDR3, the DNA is TGTGCCAACGGGCTCGACACTGAAGCTTTCTTT.

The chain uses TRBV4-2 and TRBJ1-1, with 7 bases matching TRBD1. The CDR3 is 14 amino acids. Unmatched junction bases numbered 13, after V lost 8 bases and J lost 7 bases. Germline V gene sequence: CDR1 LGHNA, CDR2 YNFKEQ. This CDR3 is CASGETGKLVEAFF. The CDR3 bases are TGTGCCAGCGGAGAGACAGGGAAATTAGTTGAAGCTTTCTTT.

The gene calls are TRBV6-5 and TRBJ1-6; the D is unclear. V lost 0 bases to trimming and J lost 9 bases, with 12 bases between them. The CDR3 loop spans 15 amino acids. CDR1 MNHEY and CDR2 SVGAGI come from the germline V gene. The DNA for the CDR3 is TGTGCCAGCAGTTACTCGAAACGTTCGGGTTCACCCCTCCACTTT. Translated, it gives CASSYSKRSGSPLHF.

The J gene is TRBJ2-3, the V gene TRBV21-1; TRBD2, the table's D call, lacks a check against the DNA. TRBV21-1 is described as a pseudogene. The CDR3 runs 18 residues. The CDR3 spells CASSKDAPAGSGTDTQYF. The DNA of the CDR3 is TGTGCCAGCAGCAAAGATGCGCCAGCGGGATCTGGCACAGATACGCAGTATTTT.

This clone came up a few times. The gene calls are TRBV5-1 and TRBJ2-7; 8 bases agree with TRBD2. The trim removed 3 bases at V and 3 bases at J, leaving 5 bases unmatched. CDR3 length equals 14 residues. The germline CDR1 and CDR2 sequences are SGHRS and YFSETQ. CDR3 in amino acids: CASSSASGLYEQYF. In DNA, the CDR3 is TGCGCCAGCAGCTCAGCTAGCGGGCTCTACGAGCAGTACTTC.

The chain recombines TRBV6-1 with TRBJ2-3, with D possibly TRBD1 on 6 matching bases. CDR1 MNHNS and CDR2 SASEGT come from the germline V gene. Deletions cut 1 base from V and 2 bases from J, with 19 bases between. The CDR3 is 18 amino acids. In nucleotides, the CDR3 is TGTGCCAGCAGTGAAGAGGCTCACAGGGCAGGGGACACAGATACGCAGTATTTT. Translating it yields CASSEEAHRAGDTDTQYF.

CDR3 residues: CASRGGRARGTDTQYF. CDR3 nucleotides: TGTGCCAGTCGGGGGGGGAGGGCCCGGGGCACAGATACGCAGTATTTT. V usage is TRBV19 and J usage is TRBJ2-3, with 8 bases that match TRBD2. The CDR3 loop spans 16 amino acids. The germline gives CDR1 LNHDA, CDR2 SQIVND (reference sequence). V shed 8 bases and J 1 base; nucleotides not matched to a gene: 11.

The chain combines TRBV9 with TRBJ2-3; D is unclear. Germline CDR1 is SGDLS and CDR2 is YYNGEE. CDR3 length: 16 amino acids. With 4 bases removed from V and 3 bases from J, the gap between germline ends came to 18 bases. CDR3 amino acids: CASSPRAPWVTDTQYF. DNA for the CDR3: TGTGCCAGCAGCCCCCGGGCCCCCTGGGTTACAGATACGCAGTATTTT.

As DNA, the CDR3 is TGTGCCAGCAGCCACAACAGGGTTCCAGGAAACACCATATATTTT. Its translation: CASSHNRVPGNTIYF. The chain is built from TRBV14 and TRBJ1-3, with D tentatively TRBD1 (6 bases). The CDR3 is 15 amino acids. Trimming took 3 bases from V and 4 from J, leaving 13 bases between them. The germline V gene encodes CDR1 SGHDN and CDR2 FVKESK.

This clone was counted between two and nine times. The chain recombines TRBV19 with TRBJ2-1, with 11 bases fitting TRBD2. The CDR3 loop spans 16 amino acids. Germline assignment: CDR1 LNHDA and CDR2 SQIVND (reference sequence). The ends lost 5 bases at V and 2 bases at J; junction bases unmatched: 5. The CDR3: CASSFLAGGAYNEQFF. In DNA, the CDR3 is TGTGCCAGTAGTTTCCTAGCGGGAGGAGCCTACAATGAGCAGTTCTTC.

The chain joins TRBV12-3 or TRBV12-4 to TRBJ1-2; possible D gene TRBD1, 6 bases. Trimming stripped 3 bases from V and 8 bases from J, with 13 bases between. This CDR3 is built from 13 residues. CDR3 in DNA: TGTGCCAGCAGTTTCTCGGGGGCGCAAGGCTACACCTTC. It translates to CASSFSGAQGYTF.

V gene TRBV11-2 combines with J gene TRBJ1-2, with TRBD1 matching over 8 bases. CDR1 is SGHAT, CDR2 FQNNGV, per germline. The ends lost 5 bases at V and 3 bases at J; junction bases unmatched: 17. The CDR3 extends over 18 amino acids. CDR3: CASSPHRGTGRGYYGYTF. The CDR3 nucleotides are TGTGCCAGCAGCCCACATCGAGGGACAGGTCGGGGGTACTATGGCTACACCTTC.

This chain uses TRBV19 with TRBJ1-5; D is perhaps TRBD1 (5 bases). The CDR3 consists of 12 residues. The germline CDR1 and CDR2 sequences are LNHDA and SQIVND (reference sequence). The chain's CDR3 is CAPRRASQPQHF. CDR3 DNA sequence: TGTGCTCCCCGCAGGGCCAGTCAGCCCCAGCATTTT. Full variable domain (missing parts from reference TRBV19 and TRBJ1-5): DGGITQSPKYLFRKEGQNVTLSCEQNLNHDAMYWYRQDPGQGLRLIYYSQIVNDFQKGDIAEGYSVSREKKESFPLTVTSAQKNPTAFYLCAPRRASQPQHFGDGTRLSIL.

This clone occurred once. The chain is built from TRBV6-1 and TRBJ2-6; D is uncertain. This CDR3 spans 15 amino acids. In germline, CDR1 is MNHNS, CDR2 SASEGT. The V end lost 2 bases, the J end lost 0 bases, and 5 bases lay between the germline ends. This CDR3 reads CASSESDSGANVLTF. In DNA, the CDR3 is TGTGCCAGCAGTGAATCAGACTCTGGGGCCAACGTCCTGACTTTC.

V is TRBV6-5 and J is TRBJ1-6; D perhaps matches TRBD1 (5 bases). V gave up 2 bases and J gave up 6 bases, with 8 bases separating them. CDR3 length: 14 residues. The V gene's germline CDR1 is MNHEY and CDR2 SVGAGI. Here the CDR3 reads CASSYDRLNSPLHF. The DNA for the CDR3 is TGTGCCAGCAGTTACGACAGACTTAATTCACCCCTCCACTTT.

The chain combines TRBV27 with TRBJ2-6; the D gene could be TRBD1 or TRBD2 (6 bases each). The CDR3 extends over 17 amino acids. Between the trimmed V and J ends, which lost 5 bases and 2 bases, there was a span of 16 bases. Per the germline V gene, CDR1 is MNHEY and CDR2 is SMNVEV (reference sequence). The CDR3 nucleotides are TGTGCCAGCAGTCTCCGGGGGCACGGGACTGGGGCCAACGTCCTGACTTTC. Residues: CASSLRGHGTGANVLTF. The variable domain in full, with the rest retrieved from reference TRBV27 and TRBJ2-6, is EAQVTQNPRYLITVTGKKLTVTCSQNMNHEYMSWYRQDPGLGLRQIYYSMNVEVTDKGDVPEGYKVSRKEKRNFPLILESPSPNQTSLYFCASSLRGHGTGANVLTFGAGSRLTVL.